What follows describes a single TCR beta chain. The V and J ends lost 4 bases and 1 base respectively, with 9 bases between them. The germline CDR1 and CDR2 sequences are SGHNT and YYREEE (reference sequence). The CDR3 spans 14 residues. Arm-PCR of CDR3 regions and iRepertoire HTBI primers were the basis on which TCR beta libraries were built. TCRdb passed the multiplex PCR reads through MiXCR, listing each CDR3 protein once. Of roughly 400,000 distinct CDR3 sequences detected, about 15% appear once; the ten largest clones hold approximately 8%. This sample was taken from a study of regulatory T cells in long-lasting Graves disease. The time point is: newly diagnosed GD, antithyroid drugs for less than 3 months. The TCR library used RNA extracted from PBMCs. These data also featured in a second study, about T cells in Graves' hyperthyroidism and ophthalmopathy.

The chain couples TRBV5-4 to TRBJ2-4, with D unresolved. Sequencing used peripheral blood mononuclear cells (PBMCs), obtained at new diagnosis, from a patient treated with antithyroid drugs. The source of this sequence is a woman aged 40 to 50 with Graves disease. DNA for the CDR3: TGTGCCAGCAGCCCGCAAAGTGCCAAAAACATTCAGTACTTC. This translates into CASSPQSAKNIQYF.